These 10 T cell receptor beta chains share one sample of origin, sequenced in a study of blood T cell repertoires in COVID-19. Clones were sequenced by immunoSEQ multiplex PCR, and TCRdb holds only the in-frame ones, with some missing. The sample has 250,000 or so clones; over 65% are singletons. The sequencing input was peripheral blood. Receptor source: a woman aged 80 or over with acute or convalescent COVID-19.

The chain couples TRBV2 to TRBJ2-4, with TRBD1 matching 7 bases. Looked up from germline, CDR1 is SNHLY and CDR2 is FYNNEI. CDR3 length: 15 residues. Unmatched junction bases numbered 4, after V lost 4 bases and J lost 1 base. CDR3 region: CASSGQGAAKNIQYF. The CDR3 coding sequence is TGTGCCAGCAGTGGACAGGGAGCCGCCAAAAACATTCAGTACTTC.

The V and J genes are TRBV15 and TRBJ2-1; D gene uncertain. Germline-derived CDR1 and CDR2 are LNHNV and YYDKDF (reference sequence). The CDR3 runs to 13 residues. V was cut by 3 bases and J by 3 bases, with 6 bases left in between. This CDR3 reads CATSRAVYNEQFF. In nucleotides, the CDR3 is TGTGCCACCAGCAGGGCAGTCTACAATGAGCAGTTCTTC.

The chain uses TRBV5-1 and TRBJ2-7; 13 bases line up with TRBD2. Germline values: CDR1 SGHRS, CDR2 YFSETQ. V lost 4 bases, J lost 4 bases, and 8 bases stayed unmatched. The CDR3 is 16 amino acids. CDR3 residues: CASSPRGTSGNYEQYF. CDR3 coding DNA: TGCGCCAGCAGCCCTCGAGGGACTAGCGGGAATTACGAGCAGTACTTC.

The V and J genes are TRBV6-5 and TRBJ1-2; 8 bases map to TRBD1. This CDR3 contains 15 residues. Germline V lookup: CDR1 MNHEY, CDR2 SVGAGI. The junction had 10 bases not matched to a gene; V was cut back by 7 bases and J by 3 bases. The CDR3 is CASTIGQGGDYGYTF. CDR3 nucleotide sequence: TGTGCCAGCACCATAGGACAGGGAGGGGACTATGGCTACACCTTC.

The rearrangement links TRBV7-3 to TRBJ2-1; possibly TRBD1 for D (5 bases). Germline CDR1 SGHTA, CDR2 FQGTGA. Trimming cost V 5 bases and J 5 bases, with 10 bases left between them. This CDR3 region has 13 residues. The CDR3 DNA follows: TGTGCCAGCAGCCCCGGCAGGGACAATGAGCAGTTCTTC. Translating it yields CASSPGRDNEQFF.

This sequence joins TRBV5-1 and TRBJ2-3; TRBD2 matches 9 bases. V lost 4 bases to trimming and J lost 2 bases; unmatched junction nucleotides: 23. The CDR3 is 21 amino acids. The germline CDR1 and CDR2 sequences are SGHRS and YFSETQ. CDR3 sequence: CASSKKGWGLAYQKDTDTQYF. CDR3 in DNA: TGCGCCAGCAGCAAGAAGGGTTGGGGACTAGCATATCAGAAGGACACAGATACGCAGTATTTT. Variable domain in full (rest from reference TRBV5-1 and TRBJ2-3): KAGVTQTPRYLIKTRGQQVTLSCSPISGHRSVSWYQQTPGQGLQFLFEYFSETQRNKGNFPGRFSGRQFSNSRSEMNVSTLELGDSALYLCASSKKGWGLAYQKDTDTQYFGPGTRLTVL.

This clone was observed once. The chain links TRBV6-6 to TRBJ2-5; TRBD2 matches 7 bases. The CDR3 has 13 residues. The V gene end was trimmed by 9 bases and the J gene end by 1 base; junction bases not matched to a gene: 5. Germline-derived CDR1 and CDR2 are MNHNY and SVGAGI (reference sequence). DNA for the CDR3: TGTGCCAGTAAGCTAGCGGCCCAAGAGACCCAGTACTTC. It yields the protein CASKLAAQETQYF.

J is TRBJ1-1 and V is TRBV15, with no clear D. CDR1 and CDR2 (germline): LNHNV, YYDKDF (reference sequence). CDR3 length: 17 amino acids. The V end lost 1 base, the J end lost 1 base, and 16 bases lay between the germline ends. CDR3 in amino acids: CATSRGFSIITNTEAFF. CDR3 nucleotide sequence: TGTGCCACCAGCAGAGGATTCTCTATTATTACGAACACTGAAGCTTTCTTT.

The rearrangement links TRBV11-2 to TRBJ1-2, with D maybe TRBD1 (5 bases). Germline V CDR1 and CDR2: SGHAT, FQNNGV. The CDR3 loop spans 13 amino acids. Trimming took off 5 bases at V and 3 bases at J, with 10 bases between the two ends. The CDR3 spells CASSLGTDYGYTF. As DNA, the CDR3 is TGTGCCAGCAGCCTTGGGACTGACTATGGCTACACCTTC.

V usage is TRBV6-6 and J usage is TRBJ2-1; 12 bases line up with TRBD1. Per germline, CDR1 MNHNY and CDR2 SVGAGI (reference sequence). There are 16 residues in the CDR3. V was clipped by 5 bases and J by 7 bases; unmatched bases: 9. CDR3 protein: CASSPTGTGGMNEQFF. CDR3 bases: TGTGCCAGCAGTCCCACCGGGACAGGGGGCATGAATGAGCAGTTCTTC.